These T cell receptor beta chains were read from a single sample in a study of PD-1 blockade in classical Hodgkin lymphoma. Clones were read by immunoSEQ multiplex PCR, and TCRdb kept only the in-frame ones, dropping some. The data show about 98,000 clones, with 92% seen just once and over 2.5% held by the top ten. The source material was peripheral blood mononuclear cells (PBMCs), sampled at baseline. The receptors were sampled from a human donor with classical Hodgkin lymphoma. The conserved cysteine and the conserved F or W are not part of the CDR3 here. A D gene is named only where the DNA matches it firmly.

j_gene: TRBJ1-1
d_gene: .
v_gene: TRBV7-7
CDR3aa: ASSLLEGTEAF

j_gene: TRBJ2-7
d_gene: TRBD1
v_gene: TRBV19
CDR3aa: ASKGQGAPQGYEQY

j_gene: TRBJ2-5
d_gene: .
v_gene: TRBV5-4
CDR3aa: ASSSTGTRGQETQY

j_gene: TRBJ1-1
d_gene: .
v_gene: TRBV6-1
CDR3aa: ASSERLRGQGNTEAF

j_gene: TRBJ2-7
d_gene: TRBD2
v_gene: TRBV7-3
CDR3aa: ASSLRAGASYEQY

j_gene: TRBJ1-2
d_gene: .
v_gene: TRBV7-9
CDR3aa: AIGGGGYT

j_gene: TRBJ2-5
d_gene: .
v_gene: TRBV10-3
CDR3aa: AISELEEETQY

j_gene: TRBJ1-1
d_gene: .
v_gene: TRBV11-3
CDR3aa: ASSFGRGTEAF

j_gene: TRBJ1-2
d_gene: .
v_gene: TRBV11-2
CDR3aa: ASSVTRVPNYGYT

j_gene: TRBJ1-2
d_gene: TRBD1
v_gene: TRBV5-6
CDR3aa: ASSLGTGNYGYT

j_gene: TRBJ2-7
d_gene: .
v_gene: TRBV2
CDR3aa: ASSLTGQALYEQY

j_gene: TRBJ1-2
d_gene: .
v_gene: TRBV9
CDR3aa: ASSVGQGIPPF

j_gene: TRBJ2-1
d_gene: TRBD2
v_gene: TRBV10-3
CDR3aa: AISALASLADNEQF

j_gene: TRBJ2-7
d_gene: TRBD1
v_gene: TRBV27
CDR3aa: ASSLSRPTGLLDYEQY

j_gene: TRBJ1-1
d_gene: .
v_gene: TRBV18
CDR3aa: ASSPNHDIRNTEAF

j_gene: TRBJ1-1
d_gene: TRBD1
v_gene: TRBV7-3
CDR3aa: ASSSTGQNKNTEAF

j_gene: TRBJ2-7
d_gene: .
v_gene: TRBV29-1
CDR3aa: SVTVGYEQY

j_gene: TRBJ1-1
d_gene: TRBD1
v_gene: TRBV28
CDR3aa: ASSLMDRGLATTPNTEAF

j_gene: TRBJ2-2
d_gene: TRBD1
v_gene: TRBV7-9
CDR3aa: ASTDRDPGELF

j_gene: TRBJ2-7
d_gene: .
v_gene: TRBV4-1
CDR3aa: ASSLPGGPYEQY

j_gene: TRBJ2-2
d_gene: TRBD2
v_gene: TRBV4-2
CDR3aa: ASSQEVAGGPAGELF

j_gene: TRBJ1-1
d_gene: .
v_gene: TRBV5-4
CDR3aa: ASSLGGLAEAF

j_gene: TRBJ2-1
d_gene: .
v_gene: TRBV5-1
CDR3aa: ASSLGRRIADEQF

j_gene: TRBJ2-5
d_gene: .
v_gene: TRBV11-3
CDR3aa: ASSLEFGETQY

j_gene: TRBJ2-2
d_gene: .
v_gene: TRBV30
CDR3aa: AWSLNAWGTGELF

j_gene: TRBJ1-5
d_gene: .
v_gene: TRBV11-2
CDR3aa: ASSLEGAPNQPQH

j_gene: TRBJ1-2
d_gene: .
v_gene: TRBV7-9
CDR3aa: ASSLNLGADGYT

j_gene: TRBJ2-1
d_gene: .
v_gene: TRBV28
CDR3aa: ASSVPRGSSYNEQF

j_gene: TRBJ1-4
d_gene: .
v_gene: TRBV6-1
CDR3aa: ASSEVAVGLLF

j_gene: TRBJ2-3
d_gene: .
v_gene: TRBV30
CDR3aa: AWRPNTDTQY

j_gene: TRBJ1-2
d_gene: .
v_gene: TRBV29-1
CDR3aa: SVLVSNYGYT

j_gene: TRBJ1-1
d_gene: TRBD1
v_gene: TRBV6-6
CDR3aa: ASSLGQALQATEAF

j_gene: TRBJ2-7
d_gene: .
v_gene: TRBV5-1
CDR3aa: ASSYRDVSYEQY

j_gene: TRBJ1-3
d_gene: .
v_gene: TRBV13
CDR3aa: ASSLTTDSGNTIY

j_gene: TRBJ2-1
d_gene: TRBD1
v_gene: TRBV11-2
CDR3aa: ASSLGTGIYNEQF

j_gene: TRBJ1-4
d_gene: .
v_gene: TRBV18
CDR3aa: ASSSDGAGGGEKLF

j_gene: TRBJ1-2
d_gene: .
v_gene: TRBV19
CDR3aa: ASRMDGLYGYT

j_gene: TRBJ1-1
d_gene: .
v_gene: TRBV6-1
CDR3aa: ASSEYQKNTEAF

j_gene: TRBJ2-7
d_gene: .
v_gene: TRBV7-6
CDR3aa: ASSLARLGSYEQY

j_gene: TRBJ2-1
d_gene: .
v_gene: TRBV10-3
CDR3aa: AISVRDPTNEQF

j_gene: TRBJ2-3
d_gene: TRBD1
v_gene: TRBV25-1
CDR3aa: ASSEARTGTTDTQY

j_gene: TRBJ2-7
d_gene: TRBD1
v_gene: TRBV18
CDR3aa: ASSPLPNSGTGRYEQY